Below, 15 T cell receptor beta chains from the same sample are listed, as sequenced in a study of Graves' ophthalmopathy and Graves' hyperthyroidism. From RNA, the CDR3 regions of TCR beta chains were amplified and sequenced. HTBI primers primed a first-round RT-PCR, and a second-round multiplex PCR followed. Using its own MiXCR run on the multiplex PCR reads, TCRdb lists one record per CDR3 protein. This sample carries around 22,000 distinct CDR3 sequences, 45% to 60% of them seen once, and the ten largest clones take approximately 7%. Sequences were obtained from peripheral blood. These TCRs come from an adult woman with stable Graves' hyperthyroidism.

This clonotype counts as medium-sized. The genes are TRBV24-1 and TRBJ2-1; the D gene is possibly TRBD2 (6 bases). V lost 4 bases, J lost 4 bases, and 16 bases lay in between. Germline values: CDR1 KGHDR, CDR2 SFDVKD. This CDR3 spans 16 amino acids. CDR3 loop: CATSDSAGLKYNEQFF. DNA for the CDR3: TGTGCCACCAGTGACTCCGCCGGACTAAAATACAATGAGCAGTTCTTC.

The rearrangement joins TRBV6-1 to TRBJ2-3, with D perhaps TRBD2 (5 bases). V lost 0 bases, J lost 9 bases, and 19 bases lay in between. This CDR3 has 16 residues. From germline, CDR1 is MNHNS and CDR2 SASEGT. DNA of the CDR3: TGTGCCAGCAGTGAAGCCCTAGCAACCATGGCGGACACGCAGTATTTT. Its protein is CASSEALATMADTQYF.

As for this clonotype: In this CDR3 the conserved last residue, phenylalanine or tryptophan, is missing, so a read error is likely. The limits of the CDR3 on the DNA are not certain, so only TCRdb's listed CDR3 is given. The chain joins TRBV7-3 to TRBJ2-5; TRBD2 is the table's D call, not checked against the DNA. The CDR3 extends over 8 residues, inclusive of both ends. In germline, CDR1 is SGHTA, CDR2 FQGTGA. CDR3 in amino acids: CASTPGTS.

This clonotype is medium-sized in the sample. The CDR3 nucleotides read TGTGCCAGCAGTGACTACAGCTGGCGCACCGGGGAGCTGTTTTTT. Residues: CASSDYSWRTGELFF. This chain connects TRBV2 to TRBJ2-2; D is undetermined. The germline V gene has CDR1 SNHLY and CDR2 FYNNEI. V was cut by 3 bases and J by 4 bases, with 12 bases left in between. This CDR3 contains 15 residues. Combining the CDR3 with reference TRBV2 and TRBJ2-2 gives the whole variable domain EPEVTQTPSHQVTQMGQEVILRCVPISNHLYFYWYRQILGQKVEFLVSFYNNEISEKSEIFDDQFSVERPDGSNFTLKIRSTKLEDSAMYFCASSDYSWRTGELFFGEGSRLTVL.

This clonotype was recorded many times. The rearrangement links TRBV4-1 to TRBJ2-7, with D possibly matching TRBD1 (5 bases). The CDR3 extends over 13 amino acids. V lost 6 bases, J lost 0 bases, and 9 bases lay in between. Germline CDR1 and CDR2: MGHRA and YSYEKL. The CDR3 here is CASRADNSYEQYF. Written as DNA, the CDR3 is TGCGCCAGCAGGGCGGACAACTCCTACGAGCAGTACTTC.

This clonotype was seen at least ten times. The V and J genes are TRBV12-5 and TRBJ2-7, with D perhaps matching TRBD1 (6 bases). Trimming shortened V by 3 bases and J by 3 bases, and 21 bases separated the two germline ends. Germline V gives CDR1 LGHNT, CDR2 FRNRAP. The CDR3 totals 17 residues. The CDR3 spells CASGFSRTEDSDYEQYF. DNA for the CDR3: TGTGCTAGTGGTTTTTCCCGGACCGAGGACAGCGACTACGAGCAGTACTTC.

The V and J genes are TRBV5-1 and TRBJ2-2; D not certain. This CDR3 is built from 11 residues. V was pared by 5 bases and J by 9 bases, with 8 bases between. Per germline, CDR1 SGHRS and CDR2 YFSETQ. CDR3 amino acids: CASSPTRELFF. The CDR3 DNA is TGCGCCAGCAGTCCAACGCGGGAGCTGTTTTTT.

This clonotype was found many times. As DNA, the CDR3 is TGTGCCAGCAGCTTAGGACTTGCGTACGAGCAGTACTTC. Protein sequence: CASSLGLAYEQYF. This chain uses TRBV11-3 with TRBJ2-7; D gene ambiguous. The CDR3 is made up of 13 amino acids. CDR1 and CDR2 from the germline V gene are SGHNT and YENEEA. V was trimmed by 1 base and J by 4 bases, leaving 8 bases between them.

In its sample, this clonotype was seen many times. Here the CDR3 DNA reads TGTGCCAGCAGCCAGACGGGACAGAGCTACTACGAGCAGTACTTC. This sequence encodes CASSQTGQSYYEQYF. V and J are TRBV11-2 and TRBJ2-7, with 7 bases matching TRBD1. The CDR3 is 15 residues long. Looked up from germline, CDR1 is SGHAT and CDR2 is FQNNGV. The V gene end was trimmed by 5 bases and the J gene end by 3 bases; junction bases not matched to a gene: 10.

This clonotype is categorized as medium-sized. The V gene is TRBV12-3 or TRBV12-4, the J gene TRBJ2-5, with D possibly being TRBD1 (5 bases). The length of the CDR3 is 13 residues. V shed 7 bases and J shed 5 bases, with 14 bases lying between them. The CDR3 DNA sequence: TGTGCCAGCACCACGACAGTAGGCGAGACCCAGTACTTC. Residues: CASTTTVGETQYF.

This clonotype was detected ten times or more. V usage is TRBV20-1 and J usage is TRBJ2-3; 12 bases are shared with TRBD2. V was clipped by 6 bases and J by 2 bases; unmatched bases: 6. Germline CDR1 reads DFQATT; CDR2 reads SNEGSKA (reference sequence). CDR3 length: 15 residues. The CDR3 protein is CSATTSGSITDTQYF. The DNA of the CDR3 is TGCAGTGCAACGACTAGCGGGAGTATCACAGATACGCAGTATTTT.

This clonotype was recorded at least ten times. J is TRBJ2-7 and V is TRBV15, with D tentatively TRBD1 or TRBD2 (5 bases each). This CDR3 spans 14 amino acids. V lost 1 base and J lost 2, with 9 bases in between. Germline CDR1 LNHNV, CDR2 YYDKDF (reference sequence). The CDR3 sequence: CATSRGDGPYEQYF. CDR3 sequence (DNA): TGTGCCACCAGCAGAGGGGACGGACCCTACGAGCAGTACTTC.

V is TRBV6-5 and J is TRBJ1-1, with D possibly being TRBD1 (5 bases). Per germline, CDR1 MNHEY and CDR2 SVGAGI. V was cut by 10 bases and J by 6 bases, with 15 bases left in between. The CDR3 spans 12 residues. The CDR3 DNA sequence: TGTGCCATAGGCAGGGCGTTGGCTGAAGCTTTCTTT. Protein sequence: CAIGRALAEAFF.

This clonotype was found once. V and J are TRBV4-1 and TRBJ2-2; TRBD1 aligns across 10 bases. CDR3 length equals 18 residues. V was clipped by 4 bases and J by 6 bases; unmatched bases: 14. In germline, CDR1 is MGHRA, CDR2 YSYEKL. DNA for the CDR3: TGCGCCAGCAGCCTTCCTAAAACCGGGACAGGGGTGGCCGGGGAGCTGTTTTTT. This translates into CASSLPKTGTGVAGELFF.

The rearrangement uses TRBV5-1 and TRBJ2-1, with 10 bases lining up with TRBD2. From germline, CDR1 is SGHRS and CDR2 YFSETQ. This CDR3 has 14 amino acids. Trimming took 4 bases from V and 5 from J; bases not matched to a gene: 3. The CDR3, as DNA: TGCGCCAGCAGCAGAGGGACTAGCGACAATGAGCAGTTCTTC. Translated: CASSRGTSDNEQFF.